A single T cell receptor (beta chain) is shown here with its context. The ends were cut back, 3 bases at V and 12 bases at J, with 12 bases in the middle. CDR1 and CDR2 (germline): SEHNR, FQNEAQ (reference sequence). This CDR3 has 12 amino acids. In the source study's methods: Amplifying reference gene primers gave estimates of nucleated cell counts. Clones were read by immunoSEQ multiplex PCR, and TCRdb kept only the in-frame ones, dropping some. The D gene and trimming were derived from the DNA, and the V and J assignments and clone size from that table. The sample carries about 190,000 clones, about 90% recorded once. The data stem from a study of blood T cell repertoires in COVID-19. Overall study: Sources were T cells, B-cell-depleted T cells, or PBMCs; the material itself was cDNA or gDNA.

This sequence was found in a man in his forties or fifties with acute or convalescent COVID-19. Source material: peripheral blood. The chain combines TRBV7-9 with TRBJ2-1, with D perhaps TRBD1 (6 bases). The CDR3 DNA follows: TGTGCCAGCAGCTTGGGGGCTCTCGGGCAGTTCTTC. Amino acids: CASSLGALGQFF.